This TCR beta chain was recovered during a study of CD8 T cells in Susac syndrome. Sequencing of TCR beta was performed on blood CD8+ and CD4+ T cells. CDR3 length: 12 amino acids. The V gene end was trimmed by 7 bases and the J gene end by 8 bases; junction bases not matched to a gene: 8. Germline values: CDR1 DFQATT, CDR2 SNEGSKA (reference sequence). RNA amounts of about 0.45 to 1 ug underwent reverse transcription with random hexamers. The CDR3 of TCR beta was amplified by immunoSEQ multiplex PCR across 54 Vbeta and 13 Jbeta. TCRdb used MiXCR to reprocess the immunoSEQ multiplex PCR reads, holding one entry per CDR3 protein. The sample has about 120,000 distinct CDR3 sequences, roughly 92% seen once.

The sequence derives from a human donor in good health. Sample: CD8+ T cells from PBMCs. The chain employs TRBV20-1 and TRBJ2-1; TRBD2 matches 7 bases. The CDR3 spells CSGGGGHYEQFF. CDR3 coding DNA: TGCAGTGGGGGGGGAGGGCATTATGAGCAGTTCTTC.